This TCR beta chain was recovered during a study of vaccination effects on CD4 cells after COVID-19. CDR3 length: 17 amino acids. CDR1 and CDR2 (germline): SGHRS, YFSETQ. V dropped 0 bases and J dropped 0 bases, with 10 bases sitting between them. Generated by immunoSEQ multiplex PCR, the TCRdb table keeps only in-frame clones and is missing some. Of around 56,000 clones listed, 60% to 85% are singletons. A note on this clone: The antigen remains unidentified.

Culture lasted 10 days before CD4+ T cell isolation. Vaccine recipients, nucleocapsid antibody negative, had no prior SARS-CoV-2 infection. The V and J genes are TRBV5-1 and TRBJ2-6, with TRBD1 as a possible D gene (5 bases). The sample consisted of CD4+ T cells from PBMCs cultured without peptide, taken before COVID-19 vaccination. The TCR comes from a human donor who received a COVID-19 vaccine. The CDR3 protein is CASSLEGARSGANVLTF. The DNA for the CDR3 is TGCGCCAGCAGCTTGGAAGGGGCGCGCTCTGGGGCCAACGTCCTGACTTTC.